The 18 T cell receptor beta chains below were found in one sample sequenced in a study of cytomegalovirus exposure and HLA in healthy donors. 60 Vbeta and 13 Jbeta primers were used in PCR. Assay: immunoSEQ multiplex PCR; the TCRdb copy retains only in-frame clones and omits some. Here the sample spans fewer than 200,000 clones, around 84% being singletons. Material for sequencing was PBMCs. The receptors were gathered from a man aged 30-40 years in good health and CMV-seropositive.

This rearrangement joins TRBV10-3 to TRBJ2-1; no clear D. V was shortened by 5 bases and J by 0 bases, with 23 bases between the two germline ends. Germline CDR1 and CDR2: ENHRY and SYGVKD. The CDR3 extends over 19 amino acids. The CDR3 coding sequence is TGTGCCATCAGTTCCCTGCCGCGACTCGCCGCAAGCTCCTACAATGAGCAGTTCTTC. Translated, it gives CAISSLPRLAASSYNEQFF.

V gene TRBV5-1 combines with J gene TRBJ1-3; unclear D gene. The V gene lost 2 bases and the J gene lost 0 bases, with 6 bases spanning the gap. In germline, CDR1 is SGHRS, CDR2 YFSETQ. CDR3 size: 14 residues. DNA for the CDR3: TGCGCCAGCAGCTTTAGCCCCTCTGGAAACACCATATATTTT. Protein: CASSFSPSGNTIYF.

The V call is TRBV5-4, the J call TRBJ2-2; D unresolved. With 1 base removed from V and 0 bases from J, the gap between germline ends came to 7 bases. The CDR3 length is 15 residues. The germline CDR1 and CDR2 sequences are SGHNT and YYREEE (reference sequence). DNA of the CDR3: TGTGCCAGCAGCTTGACTCTCGCGAACACCGGGGAGCTGTTTTTT. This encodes CASSLTLANTGELFF.

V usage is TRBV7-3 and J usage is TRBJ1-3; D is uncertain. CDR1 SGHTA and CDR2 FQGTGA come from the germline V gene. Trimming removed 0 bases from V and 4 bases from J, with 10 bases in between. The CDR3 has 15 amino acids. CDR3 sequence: CASSLTAGGGNTIYF. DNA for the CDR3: TGTGCCAGCAGCTTAACAGCGGGAGGGGGAAACACCATATATTTT.

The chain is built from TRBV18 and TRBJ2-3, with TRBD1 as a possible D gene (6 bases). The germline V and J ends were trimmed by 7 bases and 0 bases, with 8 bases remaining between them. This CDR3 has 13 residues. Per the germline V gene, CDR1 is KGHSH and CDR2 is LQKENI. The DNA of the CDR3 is TGTGCCAGCTTCGGACAGAGCACAGATACGCAGTATTTT. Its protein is CASFGQSTDTQYF.

CDR3 DNA: TGTGCCAGCACCCCAGGGACAGGTCTCTACAATGAGCAGTTCTTC. It yields the protein CASTPGTGLYNEQFF. V and J are TRBV7-9 and TRBJ2-1; TRBD1 aligns across 8 bases. Trimming cost V 7 bases and J 3 bases; bases outside gene matches: 8. Germline CDR1 and CDR2: SEHNR and FQNEAQ (reference sequence). The length of the CDR3 is 15 residues.

The CDR3 spells CASSGGPQETQYF. The CDR3 DNA is TGTGCCAGCAGTGGCGGCCCTCAAGAGACCCAGTACTTC. This chain joins TRBV2 and TRBJ2-5; D unclear. Germline V gene sequence: CDR1 SNHLY, CDR2 FYNNEI. V lost 4 bases and J lost 2, with 8 bases in between. The CDR3 has 13 amino acids.

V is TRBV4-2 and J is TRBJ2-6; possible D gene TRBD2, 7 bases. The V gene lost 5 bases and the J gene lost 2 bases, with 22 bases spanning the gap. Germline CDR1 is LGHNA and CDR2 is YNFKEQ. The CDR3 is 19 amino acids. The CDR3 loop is CASSERGGGRRPGANVLTF. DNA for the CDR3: TGTGCCAGCAGCGAAAGAGGGGGGGGGCGCAGACCTGGGGCCAACGTCCTGACTTTC.

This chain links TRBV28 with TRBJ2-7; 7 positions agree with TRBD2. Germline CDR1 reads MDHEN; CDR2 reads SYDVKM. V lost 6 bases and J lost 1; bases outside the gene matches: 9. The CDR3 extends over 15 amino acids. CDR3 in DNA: TGTGCCAGCAGCGGTCGCGGGAGTGGGTCCTACGAGCAGTACTTC. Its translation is CASSGRGSGSYEQYF.

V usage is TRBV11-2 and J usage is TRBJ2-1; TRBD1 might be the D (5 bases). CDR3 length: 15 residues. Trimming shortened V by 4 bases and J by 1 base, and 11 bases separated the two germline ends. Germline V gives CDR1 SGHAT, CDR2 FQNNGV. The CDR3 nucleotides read TGTGCCAGCAGCTCCAGGGTTTTGTCCTACAATGAGCAGTTCTTC. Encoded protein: CASSSRVLSYNEQFF.

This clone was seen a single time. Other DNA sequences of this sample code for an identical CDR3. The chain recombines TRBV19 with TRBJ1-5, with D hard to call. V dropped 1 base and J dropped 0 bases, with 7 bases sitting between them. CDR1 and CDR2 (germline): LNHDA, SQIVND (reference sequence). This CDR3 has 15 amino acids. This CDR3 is CASSIGDYSNQPQHF. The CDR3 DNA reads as TGTGCCAGTAGTATAGGTGACTATAGCAATCAGCCCCAGCATTTT.

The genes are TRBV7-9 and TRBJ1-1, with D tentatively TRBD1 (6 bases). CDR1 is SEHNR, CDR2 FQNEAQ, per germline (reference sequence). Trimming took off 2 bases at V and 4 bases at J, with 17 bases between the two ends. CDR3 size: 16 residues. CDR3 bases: TGTGCCAGCAGCTTAAAGGCAGGCACAGGGAGCACTGAAGCTTTCTTT. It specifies CASSLKAGTGSTEAFF.

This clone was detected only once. CDR3 DNA: TGTGCCAGCAGCTTATCAGGGTGGAGCACAGATACGCAGTATTTT. Its protein product is CASSLSGWSTDTQYF. This chain joins TRBV7-3 and TRBJ2-3; perhaps TRBD1 as D (5 bases). Germline loops: CDR1 SGHTA, CDR2 FQGTGA. This CDR3 comprises 15 residues. V lost 2 bases and J lost 0, with 9 bases in between.

CDR3 loop: CASSFGGPNTEAFF. The CDR3 region has the DNA TGTGCCAGCAGCTTTGGGGGCCCGAACACTGAAGCTTTCTTT. The chain uses TRBV7-2 and TRBJ1-1; possible D gene TRBD1, 6 bases. Trimming cost V 3 bases and J 1 base, with 9 bases left between them. CDR1 and CDR2 (germline): SGHTA, FQGNSA. This CDR3 is built from 14 residues. Filled out from reference TRBV7-2 and TRBJ1-1, the complete variable domain reads GAGVSQSPSNKVTEKGKDVELRCDPISGHTALYWYRQSLGQGLEFLIYFQGNSAPDKSGLPSDRFSAERTGGSVSTLTIQRTQQEDSAVYLCASSFGGPNTEAFFGQGTRLTVV.

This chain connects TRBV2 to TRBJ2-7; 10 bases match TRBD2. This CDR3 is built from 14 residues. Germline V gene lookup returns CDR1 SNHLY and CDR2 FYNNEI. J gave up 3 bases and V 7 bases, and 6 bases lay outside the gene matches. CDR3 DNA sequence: TGTGCCAGCACGGAGCGGGAGGGCCTCTACGAGCAGTACGTC. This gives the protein CASTEREGLYEQYV.

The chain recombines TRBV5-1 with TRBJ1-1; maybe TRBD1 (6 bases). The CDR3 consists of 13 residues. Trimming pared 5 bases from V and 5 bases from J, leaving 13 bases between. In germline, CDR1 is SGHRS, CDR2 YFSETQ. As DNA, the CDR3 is TGCGCCAGCAGGGTCTACAGGGAGACTGAAGCTTTCTTT. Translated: CASRVYRETEAFF.

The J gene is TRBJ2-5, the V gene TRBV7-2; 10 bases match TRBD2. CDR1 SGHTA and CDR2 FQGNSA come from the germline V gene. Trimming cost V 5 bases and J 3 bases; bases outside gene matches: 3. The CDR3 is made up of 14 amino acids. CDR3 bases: TGTGCCAGCAGCCGCAGCGGGAGGGAAGAGACCCAGTACTTC. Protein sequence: CASSRSGREETQYF.

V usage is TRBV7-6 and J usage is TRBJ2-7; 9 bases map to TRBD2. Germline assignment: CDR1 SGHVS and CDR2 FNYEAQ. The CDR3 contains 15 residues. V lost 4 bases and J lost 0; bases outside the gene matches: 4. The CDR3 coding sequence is TGTGCCAGCAGCTCGACTAGCGGTTTCTCCTACGAGCAGTACGTC. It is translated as CASSSTSGFSYEQYV.